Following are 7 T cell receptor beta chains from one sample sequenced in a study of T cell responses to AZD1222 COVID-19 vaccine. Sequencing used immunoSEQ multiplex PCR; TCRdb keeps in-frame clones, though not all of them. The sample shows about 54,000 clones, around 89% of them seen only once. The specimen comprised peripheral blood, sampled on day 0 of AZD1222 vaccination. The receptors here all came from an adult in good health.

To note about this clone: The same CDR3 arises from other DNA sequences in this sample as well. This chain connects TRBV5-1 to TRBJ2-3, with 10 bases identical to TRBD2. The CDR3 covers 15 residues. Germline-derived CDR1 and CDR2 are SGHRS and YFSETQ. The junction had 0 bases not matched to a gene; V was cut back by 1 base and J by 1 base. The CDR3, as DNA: TGCGCCAGCAGCTTGCTAGCGGGGGGCACAGATACGCAGTATTTT. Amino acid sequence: CASSLLAGGTDTQYF. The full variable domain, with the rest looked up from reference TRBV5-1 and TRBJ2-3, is KAGVTQTPRYLIKTRGQQVTLSCSPISGHRSVSWYQQTPGQGLQFLFEYFSETQRNKGNFPGRFSGRQFSNSRSEMNVSTLELGDSALYLCASSLLAGGTDTQYFGPGTRLTVL.

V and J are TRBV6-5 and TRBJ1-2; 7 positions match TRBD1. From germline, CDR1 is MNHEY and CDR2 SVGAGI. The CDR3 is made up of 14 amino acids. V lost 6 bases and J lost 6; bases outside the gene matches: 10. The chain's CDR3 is CASRAGTAADGYTF. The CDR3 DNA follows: TGTGCCAGCAGGGCAGGGACAGCGGCCGATGGCTACACCTTC.

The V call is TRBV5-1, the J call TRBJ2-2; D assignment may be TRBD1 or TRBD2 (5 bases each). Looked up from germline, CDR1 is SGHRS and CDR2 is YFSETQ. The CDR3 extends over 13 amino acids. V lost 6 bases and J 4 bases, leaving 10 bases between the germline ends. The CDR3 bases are TGCGCCAGCACGAGGGGTCGCACCGGGGAGCTGTTTTTT. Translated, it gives CASTRGRTGELFF. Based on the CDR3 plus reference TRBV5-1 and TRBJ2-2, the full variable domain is KAGVTQTPRYLIKTRGQQVTLSCSPISGHRSVSWYQQTPGQGLQFLFEYFSETQRNKGNFPGRFSGRQFSNSRSEMNVSTLELGDSALYLCASTRGRTGELFFGEGSRLTVL.

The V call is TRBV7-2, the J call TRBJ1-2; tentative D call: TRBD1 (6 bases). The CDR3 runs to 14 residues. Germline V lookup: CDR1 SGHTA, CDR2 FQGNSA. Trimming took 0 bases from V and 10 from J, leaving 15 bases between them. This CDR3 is CASSLADSPRHYTF. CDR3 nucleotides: TGTGCCAGCAGCTTAGCGGACAGTCCTAGGCACTACACCTTC. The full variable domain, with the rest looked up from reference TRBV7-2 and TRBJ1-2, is GAGVSQSPSNKVTEKGKDVELRCDPISGHTALYWYRQSLGQGLEFLIYFQGNSAPDKSGLPSDRFSAERTGGSVSTLTIQRTQQEDSAVYLCASSLADSPRHYTFGSGTRLTVV.

CDR3 residues: CASSFGPYGYTF. CDR3 sequence (DNA): TGTGCCAGCAGCTTTGGGCCCTATGGCTACACCTTC. The V and J genes are TRBV5-8 and TRBJ1-2; D uncertain. The CDR3 has 12 residues. Trimming left V 2 bases short and J 4 bases short, with 6 bases between. From germline, CDR1 is SGHTS and CDR2 YDEGEE.

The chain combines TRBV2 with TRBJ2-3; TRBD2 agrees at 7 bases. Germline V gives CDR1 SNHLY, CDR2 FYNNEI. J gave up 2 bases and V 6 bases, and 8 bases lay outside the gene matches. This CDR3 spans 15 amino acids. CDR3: CASRPPGLNTDTQYF. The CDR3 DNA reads TGTGCCAGCAGACCCCCGGGACTAAACACAGATACGCAGTATTTT.

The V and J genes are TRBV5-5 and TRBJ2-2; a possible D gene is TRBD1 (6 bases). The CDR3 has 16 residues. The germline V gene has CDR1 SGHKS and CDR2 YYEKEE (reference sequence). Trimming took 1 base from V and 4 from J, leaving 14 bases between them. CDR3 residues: CASSLNAGDITGELFF. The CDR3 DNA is TGTGCCAGCAGCTTGAATGCAGGGGACATCACCGGGGAGCTGTTTTTT.